This record concerns one T cell receptor beta chain sequence. Antigen unknown. Only in-frame clones appear in the TCRdb table, and some are missing; sequencing was by immunoSEQ multiplex PCR. Among 65,000 to 75,000 clones listed, around 69% were seen once. The sample belongs to a study of vaccination effects on CD4 cells after COVID-19. For the study at large: Post-vaccine draws lagged the second dose by a median of 72 days. Regarding the study as a whole: Among infection- and vaccine-induced clones, marked clonal contraction occurred late after vaccination.

The CDR3 length is 13 residues. The germline CDR1 and CDR2 sequences are KGHDR and SFDVKD. V shed 2 bases and J shed 2 bases, with 5 bases lying between them. Pools of viral peptides were used by the ViraFEST assay to expand antigen-specific CD4+ T cells ahead of sequencing. Following culture for roughly 10 days, CD4+ T cells were isolated. Participants were given two doses of BNT162b2 or mRNA-1273 vaccine. Previously uninfected by SARS-CoV-2, the vaccine recipients also showed negative nucleocapsid antibodies. The authors replaced half the medium with IL-2 medium on days 3 and 7. V and J are TRBV24-1 and TRBJ1-1; D is unresolved. The sequence came from a human donor who received a COVID-19 vaccine. Sample: CD4+ T cells from PBMCs cultured with HCoV-229E spike peptides, taken after COVID-19 vaccination. In nucleotides, the CDR3 is TGTGCCACCAGTGATTCCATTAACACTGAAGCTTTCTTT. It specifies CATSDSINTEAFF.